This T cell receptor beta chain was retrieved from a study of control samples from healthy donors and cancer patients. TCRdb keeps only in-frame clones here, not all; method: immunoSEQ multiplex PCR. The sample consists of 150,000 to 200,000 clones, over 85% of them appearing once. This clone came up once. V trimming: 5 bases; J trimming: 4 bases; junction bases outside the gene matches: 11. In germline, CDR1 is LNHNV, CDR2 YYDKDF (reference sequence). There are 16 residues in the CDR3. The sample taken for sequencing was blood. The TCR comes from a woman in her thirties or forties in good health. The V call is TRBV15, the J call TRBJ2-3, with TRBD1 matching over 8 bases. The CDR3: CATSGRTGLGADTQYF. The CDR3 DNA sequence: TGTGCCACCAGCGGGCGGACAGGGTTGGGGGCAGATACGCAGTATTTT.